These 19 T cell receptor beta chains were all obtained from the same sample, sequenced in a study of CD8 T cells in ankylosing spondylitis. TCRdb re-called the 5' RACE reads through MiXCR, storing one row per CDR3 protein. The sample shows 380,000 or so distinct CDR3 sequences, about 20% of them seen only once. Sequenced sample: blood, either unsorted or a sorted T cell fraction (not recorded which). Receptors originate from a male donor with ankylosing spondylitis or in good health (not recorded which).

Regarding this clonotype: A much larger clone lies a single base off, so this may be a read error. This chain joins TRBV25-1 and TRBJ2-1, with 7 bases matching TRBD1. The germline CDR1 and CDR2 sequences are MGHDK and SYGVNS. The junction had 1 base not matched to a gene; V was cut back by 8 bases and J by 0 bases. This CDR3 is 13 amino acids long. CDR3 amino acids: CASWDSSYNEQFF. DNA of the CDR3: TGTGCCAGCTGGGACAGCTCCTACAATGAGCAGTTCTTC.

This clonotype was seen only a few times. The J gene is TRBJ1-5, the V gene TRBV11-2; 9 nucleotides line up with TRBD1. This CDR3 is built from 16 residues. In germline, CDR1 is SGHAT, CDR2 FQNNGV. With 5 bases clipped from V and 0 bases from J, the junction kept 5 bases outside the gene matches. The CDR3: CASSHPGQGSNQPQHF. The DNA of the CDR3 is TGTGCCAGCAGCCATCCGGGACAGGGTAGCAATCAGCCCCAGCATTTT.

This chain uses TRBV29-1 with TRBJ1-5, with unresolved D. The length of the CDR3 is 12 residues. CDR1 and CDR2 (germline): SQVTM, ANQGSEA. Trimming pared 1 base from V and 4 bases from J, leaving 5 bases between. DNA for the CDR3: TGCAGCGTTGAAGTGGATAATCAGCCCCAGCATTTT. Protein: CSVEVDNQPQHF.

This clonotype occurred a few times. The genes are TRBV29-1 and TRBJ2-5; no definite D call. CDR3 length: 14 residues. Trimming took 4 bases from V and 5 from J, leaving 17 bases between them. Germline V lookup: CDR1 SQVTM, CDR2 ANQGSEA. CDR3 in DNA: TGCAGCGTTGGCCCTGCCCTGTATCGGGAGACCCAGTACTTC. Translated: CSVGPALYRETQYF.

This clonotype was picked up many times. This chain connects TRBV6-5 to TRBJ2-2; D gene uncertain. The CDR3 is 13 residues long. CDR1 is MNHEY and CDR2 is SVGAGI in the germline V gene. V gave up 4 bases and J gave up 3 bases, with 6 bases separating them. The CDR3 nucleotides read TGTGCCAGCAGTTTAGGTGACACCGGGGAGCTGTTTTTT. Its translation: CASSLGDTGELFF.

This sequence joins TRBV20-1 and TRBJ2-2; D is unclear. V shed 4 bases and J shed 0 bases, with 6 bases lying between them. Germline V gene data show CDR1 as DFQATT and CDR2 as SNEGSKA (reference sequence). There are 13 residues in the CDR3. The DNA of the CDR3 is TGCAGTGCTATGGCGGCGAACACCGGGGAGCTGTTTTTT. It translates to CSAMAANTGELFF.

This clonotype was observed a few times. This chain connects TRBV2 to TRBJ2-5; TRBD1 aligns across 8 bases. V lost 3 bases and J lost 3; bases outside the gene matches: 9. The CDR3 is 16 amino acids. The germline gives CDR1 SNHLY, CDR2 FYNNEI. CDR3 coding DNA: TGTGCCAGCAGTGATTCTGAGGGACAGGCCGAAGAGACCCAGTACTTC. It yields the protein CASSDSEGQAEETQYF.

This clonotype was detected only a few times. V gene TRBV6-1 combines with J gene TRBJ2-5, with D perhaps given as TRBD1 or TRBD2 (5 bases each). Germline CDR1 and CDR2: MNHNS and SASEGT. CDR3 size: 15 residues. With 6 bases removed from V and 1 base from J, the gap between germline ends came to 15 bases. The CDR3: CASSEVPGTQETQYF. The CDR3 bases are TGTGCCAGCAGCGAGGTCCCAGGGACCCAAGAGACCCAGTACTTC.

The genes are TRBV20-1 and TRBJ2-2, with TRBD1 identical over 8 bases. Germline V lookup: CDR1 DFQATT, CDR2 SNEGSKA (reference sequence). The CDR3 loop spans 14 amino acids. V dropped 6 bases and J dropped 1; count of bases not matched to a gene: 4. CDR3 in DNA: TGCAGTGCACTGGACAGGGAGAACACCGGGGAGCTGTTTTTT. Encoded protein: CSALDRENTGELFF.

The chain joins TRBV6-4 to TRBJ2-6; 9 bases agree with TRBD1. J was trimmed by 0 bases and V by 0 bases; bases with no gene match: 0. This CDR3 is 17 amino acids long. The germline gives CDR1 MRHNA, CDR2 SNTAGT. The CDR3 DNA sequence: TGTGCCAGCAGTGACTCGACAGGGGGCTCTGGGGCCAACGTCCTGACTTTC. Protein product: CASSDSTGGSGANVLTF.

This clonotype was observed a few times. V and J are TRBV7-2 and TRBJ2-7; D assignment may be TRBD1 or TRBD2 (6 bases each). There are 16 residues in the CDR3. Trimming left V 5 bases short and J 5 bases short, with 22 bases between. Germline V gene lookup returns CDR1 SGHTA and CDR2 FQGNSA. The CDR3 here is CASSPVAGQEIDEQYF. The CDR3 nucleotides read TGTGCCAGCAGCCCGGTCGCGGGACAAGAGATCGACGAGCAGTACTTC.

The V and J genes are TRBV3-1 and TRBJ2-7, with D perhaps TRBD1 or TRBD2 (7 bases each). CDR3 length equals 14 residues. V gave up 5 bases and J gave up 6 bases, with 17 bases separating them. The germline V gene has CDR1 LGHDT and CDR2 YNNKEL (reference sequence). DNA for the CDR3: TGTGCCAGCAGCGACCAGGGGGGGTCTGGCGAGCAGTACTTC. It is translated as CASSDQGGSGEQYF.

This chain connects TRBV7-9 to TRBJ2-3, with D perhaps TRBD1 or TRBD2 (5 bases each). The CDR3 totals 15 residues. Between the trimmed V and J ends, which lost 4 bases and 3 bases, there was a span of 14 bases. Germline V CDR1 and CDR2: SEHNR, FQNEAQ (reference sequence). The CDR3 bases are TGTGCCAGCAGCTCACCAGGGACCCCTACAGATACGCAGTATTTT. Its translation is CASSSPGTPTDTQYF.

As DNA, the CDR3 is TGTGCCAGCAGCTACACAGGGGTGAGGGGAGAGACCCAGTACTTC. This codes for CASSYTGVRGETQYF. The V gene is TRBV7-2, the J gene TRBJ2-5, with 7 bases matching TRBD1. Per the germline V gene, CDR1 is SGHTA and CDR2 is FQGNSA. With 4 bases clipped from V and 4 bases from J, the junction kept 9 bases outside the gene matches. The CDR3 consists of 15 residues. Using reference TRBV7-2 and TRBJ2-5 for the parts outside the CDR3, the full variable domain is GAGVSQSPSNKVTEKGKDVELRCDPISGHTALYWYRQSLGQGLEFLIYFQGNSAPDKSGLPSDRFSAERTGGSVSTLTIQRTQQEDSAVYLCASSYTGVRGETQYFGPGTRLLVL.

The chain recombines TRBV5-1 with TRBJ2-1, with D possibly TRBD1 on 6 matching bases. The V end was cut by 4 bases, the J end by 2 bases, with 19 bases between. The CDR3 has 17 amino acids. The V gene's germline CDR1 is SGHRS and CDR2 YFSETQ. CDR3 region: CASSTVTGYGPYNEQFF. For the CDR3, the DNA is TGCGCCAGCAGCACCGTTACAGGGTACGGCCCCTACAATGAGCAGTTCTTC.

The chain is built from TRBV5-6 and TRBJ2-7, with D perhaps TRBD1 (5 bases). V was pared by 0 bases and J by 6 bases, with 10 bases between. CDR3 length: 13 residues. Germline V gene lookup returns CDR1 SGHDT and CDR2 YYEEEE. This CDR3 is CASSLGARAEQYF. Here the CDR3 DNA reads TGTGCCAGCAGCTTGGGGGCCAGGGCCGAGCAGTACTTC. The full variable domain, in which reference TRBV5-6 and TRBJ2-7 provide the parts outside the CDR3, is DAGVTQSPTHLIKTRGQQVTLRCSPKSGHDTVSWYQQALGQGPQFIFQYYEEEERQRGNFPDRFSGHQFPNYSSELNVNALLLGDSALYLCASSLGARAEQYFGPGTRLTVT.

In this sample, this clonotype turned up once. The J gene is TRBJ2-3, the V gene TRBV2; 8 positions agree with TRBD1. This CDR3 has 16 residues. Trimming removed 5 bases from V and 5 bases from J; junction bases left unmatched: 12. Germline V gene data show CDR1 as SNHLY and CDR2 as FYNNEI. The CDR3 spells CASSSKRQGSGDTQYF. As DNA, the CDR3 is TGTGCCAGCAGTTCCAAACGACAGGGGAGTGGAGATACGCAGTATTTT.

This clonotype was observed a few times. This chain uses TRBV20-1 with TRBJ2-5, with 7 bases fitting TRBD2. V shed 0 bases, J shed 5 bases, and the junction held 6 bases outside the gene matches. The CDR3 contains 14 residues. CDR1 is DFQATT and CDR2 is SNEGSKA in the germline V gene (reference sequence). In DNA form, the CDR3 reads TGCAGTGCTAGAGACCCGGGGGGTCTTGAGACCCAGTACTTC. Protein: CSARDPGGLETQYF.

The chain recombines TRBV20-1 with TRBJ2-7, with D perhaps matching TRBD2 (6 bases). Germline CDR1 DFQATT, CDR2 SNEGSKA (reference sequence). The CDR3 length is 14 residues. V was clipped by 6 bases and J by 3 bases, with 18 bases between them. CDR3 DNA sequence: TGCAGTGCCAGACCGGGAGAAACCCACTACGAGCAGTACTTC. Amino acid sequence: CSARPGETHYEQYF.